This entry lists 27 T cell receptor beta chains sequenced from one sample in a study of blood T cells in healthy people across ages. A J-beta primer mix and a sample-barcoded 5' primer were used in a second PCR of about 7 to 12 cycles. MiXCR, applied by TCRdb to the 5' RACE reads, yields one record per CDR3 protein. The data contain about 570,000 distinct CDR3 sequences, approximately 26% of them singletons. This sample also appeared in a second study, on T cells of mothers and their children.

Specimen: blood. The receptor source for this set is a boy aged 2 to 9 in good health.

V is TRBV28 and J is TRBJ1-4; TRBD1 is a possible D gene (5 bases). The V and J ends lost 2 bases and 6 bases respectively, with 7 bases between them. The CDR3 is made up of 13 amino acids. CDR1 and CDR2 (germline): MDHEN, SYDVKM. The CDR3 bases are TGTGCCAGCAGTTTACTACAGGATGAAAAACTGTTTTTT. Its translation is CASSLLQDEKLFF. The full variable domain, in which reference TRBV28 and TRBJ1-4 provide the parts outside the CDR3, is DVKVTQSSRYLVKRTGEKVFLECVQDMDHENMFWYRQDPGLGLRLIYFSYDVKMKEKGDIPEGYSVSREKKERFSLILESASTNQTSMYLCASSLLQDEKLFFGSGTQLSVL.

This clonotype was detected a few times. The rearrangement uses TRBV7-2 and TRBJ1-6; D unclear. The length of the CDR3 is 15 residues. V was shortened by 1 base and J by 4 bases, with 8 bases between the two germline ends. The germline gives CDR1 SGHTA, CDR2 FQGNSA. DNA for the CDR3: TGTGCCAGCAGCTTAGAGGGTGAATATAATTCACCCCTCCACTTT. Protein sequence: CASSLEGEYNSPLHF.

This clonotype was counted ten times or more. This chain connects TRBV10-1 to TRBJ2-5; 7 nucleotides agree with TRBD1. CDR1 is WNHNN, CDR2 SYGVQD, per germline (reference sequence). The CDR3 has 15 residues. Unmatched junction bases numbered 4, after V lost 2 bases and J lost 1 base. CDR3 protein: CASSENRGSQETQYF. CDR3 DNA sequence: TGCGCCAGCAGTGAGAACAGGGGTTCCCAAGAGACCCAGTACTTC.

This chain uses TRBV29-1 with TRBJ1-2, with a tentative D call TRBD1 (5 bases). V shed 8 bases and J shed 1 base, with 11 bases lying between them. CDR1 and CDR2 (germline): SQVTM, ANQGSEA. The CDR3 totals 12 residues. The CDR3 region has the DNA TGCAGCAGCCGGGACTTTAACTATGGCTACACCTTC. The encoded protein is CSSRDFNYGYTF.

This clonotype was seen a few times. The chain links TRBV2 to TRBJ2-5, with D uncertain. CDR1 and CDR2 from the germline V gene are SNHLY and FYNNEI. CDR3 length: 15 residues. V gave up 3 bases and J gave up 0 bases, with 11 bases separating them. CDR3 coding DNA: TGTGCCAGCAGTGAGCGGCCAGAGGACCAAGAGACCCAGTACTTC. It is translated as CASSERPEDQETQYF. The full variable domain, with the rest looked up from reference TRBV2 and TRBJ2-5, is EPEVTQTPSHQVTQMGQEVILRCVPISNHLYFYWYRQILGQKVEFLVSFYNNEISEKSEIFDDQFSVERPDGSNFTLKIRSTKLEDSAMYFCASSERPEDQETQYFGPGTRLLVL.

Only a few counts were recorded for this clonotype. J is TRBJ1-1 and V is TRBV18, with 8 bases fitting TRBD1. CDR3 length: 13 residues. J was trimmed by 7 bases and V by 8 bases; bases with no gene match: 9. Germline CDR1 is KGHSH and CDR2 is LQKENI. CDR3: CASRAGGRGEAFF. The CDR3 DNA is TGTGCCAGCAGAGCAGGGGGCAGGGGTGAAGCTTTCTTT. Full variable domain (outside the CDR3, taken from reference TRBV18 and TRBJ1-1): NAGVMQNPRHLVRRRGQEARLRCSPMKGHSHVYWYRQLPEEGLKFMVYLQKENIIDESGMPKERFSAEFPKEGPSILRIQQVVRGDSAAYFCASRAGGRGEAFFGQGTRLTVV.

This clonotype was detected a few times. The chain links TRBV4-1 to TRBJ2-1; no clear D. Deletions cut 1 base from V and 1 base from J, with 11 bases between. CDR1 MGHRA and CDR2 YSYEKL come from the germline V gene. The CDR3 totals 16 residues. The CDR3 sequence is CASSQVGTESYNEQFF. Here the CDR3 DNA reads TGCGCCAGCAGCCAAGTCGGTACGGAATCCTACAATGAGCAGTTCTTC.

The CDR3 nucleotides read TGCAGCGTGAATCCAGGCTTGGGTAACTATGGCTACACCTTC. It codes for CSVNPGLGNYGYTF. This rearrangement joins TRBV29-1 to TRBJ1-2; no clear D gene. V shed 6 bases and J shed 1 base, with 15 bases lying between them. The CDR3 consists of 14 residues. Germline CDR1 SQVTM, CDR2 ANQGSEA. Looking up the rest from reference TRBV29-1 and TRBJ1-2 gives the full variable domain: SAVISQKPSRDICQRGTSLTIQCQVDSQVTMMFWYRQQPGQSLTLIATANQGSEATYESGFVIDKFPISRPNLTFSTLTVSNMSPEDSSIYLCSVNPGLGNYGYTFGSGTRLTVV.

The rearrangement links TRBV18 to TRBJ2-7; 12 bases agree with TRBD2. CDR1 and CDR2 from the germline V gene are KGHSH and LQKENI. V lost 5 bases and J lost 5; bases outside the gene matches: 4. This CDR3 region has 14 residues. CDR3 residues: CASSYLAGGDEQYF. As DNA, the CDR3 is TGTGCCAGCTCATACCTAGCGGGAGGGGACGAGCAGTACTTC.

This clonotype was seen more than once but under ten times. The chain links TRBV7-2 to TRBJ1-1; D remains ambiguous. V was trimmed by 1 base and J by 11 bases, leaving 17 bases between them. The CDR3 loop spans 14 amino acids. Germline assignment: CDR1 SGHTA and CDR2 FQGNSA. CDR3 coding DNA: TGTGCCAGCAGCTTAGATAACCACAACTACGGCGCTTTCTTT. Its protein product is CASSLDNHNYGAFF.

The rearrangement uses TRBV2 and TRBJ2-5; D may correspond to TRBD1 or TRBD2 (6 bases each). The J call could be wrong; TRBJ2-7 is a better fit for the DNA end. This CDR3 comprises 16 residues. Germline V gene data show CDR1 as SNHLY and CDR2 as FYNNEI. CDR3 coding DNA: TGTGCCAGCATCTCAAGATGGGGCAGGGGAGGTTACGAGCAGTACTTC. Its translation is CASISRWGRGGYEQYF.

The chain is built from TRBV2 and TRBJ2-7; tentatively, D is TRBD2 (5 bases). From germline, CDR1 is SNHLY and CDR2 FYNNEI. There are 13 residues in the CDR3. The V gene lost 3 bases and the J gene lost 2 bases, with 8 bases spanning the gap. CDR3 sequence: CASSDDGAYEQYF. The CDR3 region has the DNA TGTGCCAGCAGTGACGACGGGGCCTACGAGCAGTACTTC. The variable domain in full, completed from reference TRBV2 and TRBJ2-7, reads EPEVTQTPSHQVTQMGQEVILRCVPISNHLYFYWYRQILGQKVEFLVSFYNNEISEKSEIFDDQFSVERPDGSNFTLKIRSTKLEDSAMYFCASSDDGAYEQYFGPGTRLTVT.

The chain uses TRBV3-1 and TRBJ1-1, with D tentatively TRBD1 (5 bases). This CDR3 is 15 amino acids long. Germline V gene lookup returns CDR1 LGHDT and CDR2 YNNKEL (reference sequence). The V end lost 3 bases, the J end lost 0 bases, and 11 bases lay between the germline ends. CDR3 DNA sequence: TGTGCCAGCAGCCACGCTGCAGGGATGAACACTGAAGCTTTCTTT. Translating gives CASSHAAGMNTEAFF.

This clonotype was counted between two and nine times. The chain links TRBV29-1 to TRBJ1-1; no firm D call. CDR1 and CDR2 (germline): SQVTM, ANQGSEA. V was clipped by 2 bases and J by 4 bases, with 11 bases between them. This CDR3 is 13 amino acids long. As DNA, the CDR3 is TGCAGCGTTGAACGCGGGCGTGGCACTGAAGCTTTCTTT. Its translation: CSVERGRGTEAFF.

The chain joins TRBV4-2 to TRBJ2-5; 8 nucleotides match TRBD2. Losses at the gene ends were 11 bases for V and 5 bases for J; bases not matched to a gene: 16. The CDR3 spans 15 residues. Germline CDR1 is LGHNA and CDR2 is YNFKEQ. The CDR3 region has the DNA TGTGCCGCCTCACAAGGAACTAGCGGTAGGGAGACCCAGTACTTC. Translating gives CAASQGTSGRETQYF.

This clonotype was counted a few times. The chain recombines TRBV6-1 with TRBJ2-1; 10 positions match TRBD1. CDR3 length equals 13 residues. V trimming: 7 bases; J trimming: 14 bases; junction bases outside the gene matches: 11. The germline gives CDR1 MNHNS, CDR2 SASEGT. The chain's CDR3 is CASIGDRGSKEFF. CDR3 sequence (DNA): TGTGCCAGCATCGGGGACAGGGGCTCGAAAGAGTTCTTC.

The chain combines TRBV6-1 with TRBJ2-2; D possibly corresponds to TRBD1 (6 bases). Germline loops: CDR1 MNHNS, CDR2 SASEGT. The CDR3 has 18 residues. Trimming left V 6 bases short and J 0 bases short, with 20 bases between. CDR3 in amino acids: CASSPGSPGHSNTGELFF. The CDR3 bases are TGTGCCAGCAGCCCCGGCAGCCCGGGACACTCGAACACCGGGGAGCTGTTTTTT.

This clonotype was detected a few times. This chain links TRBV19 with TRBJ1-4, with D perhaps TRBD1 (6 bases). The germline gives CDR1 LNHDA, CDR2 SQIVND (reference sequence). Trimming removed 3 bases from V and 3 bases from J, with 8 bases in between. The CDR3 has 14 residues. CDR3 DNA sequence: TGTGCCAGTAGTATTGGACAGTCTAATGAAAAACTGTTTTTT. Its translation: CASSIGQSNEKLFF.

This clonotype was observed a handful of times. V usage is TRBV10-3 and J usage is TRBJ2-1, with 7 bases matching TRBD2. Germline CDR1 reads ENHRY; CDR2 reads SYGVKD. After removal of 5 bases from V and 1 base from J, the junction contained 11 bases not matched to a gene. CDR3 length: 17 amino acids. CDR3 region: CAISPSWRETSYNEQFF. CDR3 coding DNA: TGTGCCATCAGTCCCTCCTGGCGGGAGACATCCTACAATGAGCAGTTCTTC.

This clonotype turned up a few times. The chain carries TRBV14 and TRBJ2-1; D gene uncertain. Trimming stripped 0 bases from V and 4 bases from J, with 10 bases between. Germline V CDR1 and CDR2: SGHDN, FVKESK. This CDR3 is 15 amino acids long. The CDR3 DNA is TGTGCCAGCAGCCAAGAGAGGTCGTTTTACAATGAGCAGTTCTTC. Protein: CASSQERSFYNEQFF.

The chain combines TRBV6-2 or TRBV6-3 with TRBJ2-1, with a possible D match to TRBD2 (6 bases). The V gene's germline CDR1 is MNHEY and CDR2 SVGEGT. V lost 7 bases and J 3 bases, leaving 19 bases between the germline ends. This CDR3 is built from 16 residues. CDR3 DNA sequence: TGTGCCAGCACTAACGGGTGGGAGGTCGACTACAATGAGCAGTTCTTC. Amino acids: CASTNGWEVDYNEQFF.

There are a few counts of this clonotype. The chain employs TRBV14 and TRBJ2-3; 10 positions agree with TRBD2. The germline V gene encodes CDR1 SGHDN and CDR2 FVKESK. This CDR3 has 15 amino acids. Trimming removed 2 bases from V and 7 bases from J; junction bases left unmatched: 6. The CDR3 sequence is CASSQLGTSVYTQYF. The CDR3 bases are TGTGCCAGCAGCCAACTCGGGACTAGCGTGTATACGCAGTATTTT.

This clonotype was counted between two and nine times. The chain links TRBV7-2 to TRBJ2-4, with 7 bases fitting TRBD2. CDR1 and CDR2 from the germline V gene are SGHTA and FQGNSA. This CDR3 is 17 amino acids long. Trimming cost V 1 base and J 3 bases; bases outside gene matches: 9. The CDR3 loop reads CASSLEMGGTGKNIQYF. CDR3 DNA sequence: TGTGCCAGCAGCTTAGAGATGGGGGGGACCGGCAAAAACATTCAGTACTTC.

This clonotype has more than one count but fewer than ten. The rearrangement joins TRBV3-1 to TRBJ2-1, with D possibly being TRBD1 (6 bases). The CDR3 extends over 14 amino acids. Germline CDR1 and CDR2: LGHDT and YNNKEL (reference sequence). V lost 1 base to trimming and J lost 7 bases, with 11 bases between them. This CDR3 reads CASSQAGTINEQFF. The CDR3 bases are TGTGCCAGCAGCCAAGCTGGGACAATTAATGAGCAGTTCTTC.

The CDR3 DNA is TGTGCCAGCAGCAGAGAAGGACAGGCCCTCCGCCACGAGCAGTACTTC. Protein sequence: CASSREGQALRHEQYF. V usage is TRBV21-1 and J usage is TRBJ2-7; TRBD2, as called in the table, went unchecked against the DNA. TRBV21-1 is labeled a pseudogene. The CDR3 has 16 amino acids.

The rearrangement uses TRBV24-1 and TRBJ2-5; 7 positions match TRBD2. The length of the CDR3 is 13 residues. J lost 3 bases, V lost 6 bases, and 3 bases had no gene match. Per the germline V gene, CDR1 is KGHDR and CDR2 is SFDVKD. The CDR3 DNA reads TGTGCCACCAGTCTTGGGGGGGAAGAGACCCAGTACTTC. Amino acids: CATSLGGEETQYF.

This clonotype came up many times. The chain couples TRBV20-1 to TRBJ2-5, with 11 bases aligning to TRBD2. The end of the DNA fits TRBJ2-1 better, so the J call may be wrong. The V gene's germline CDR1 is DFQATT and CDR2 SNEGSKA (reference sequence). The CDR3 length is 15 residues. CDR3 residues: CSATIAGGLVDEQFF. The CDR3, as DNA: TGCAGTGCTACGATAGCGGGAGGGCTGGTGGATGAGCAGTTCTTC.